The sequence of this T cell receptor (beta chain) was determined in a study of blood T cell repertoires in COVID-19. Study-level background: Acute and convalescent COVID-19 specimens originated in the United States, Italy and Spain.

Per the original methods: Cell counts per sample came from amplifying reference gene primers. Measured with immunoSEQ multiplex PCR; TCRdb has only the in-frame clones, and not every one. V and J calls and clone size are given by that table; D and trimming were obtained from the DNA. The table has 93,000 or so clones, about 90% seen once. Trimming at V came to 5 bases and at J to 4 bases, leaving 10 bases not matched to a gene. The length of the CDR3 is 16 residues. Germline V CDR1 and CDR2: SGHTA, FQGTGA. The source is a man between 45 and 60 years old in a cohort sampled during active COVID-19. The specimen sequenced was peripheral blood. J is TRBJ2-3 and V is TRBV7-3, with 9 bases identical to TRBD1. Written as DNA, the CDR3 is TGTGCCAGCAGCCCCTATTCCACAGGGGGCGCAGATACGCAGTATTTT. Its protein product is CASSPYSTGGADTQYF.